This T cell receptor (beta chain) was sequenced in a study of control samples from healthy donors and cancer patients. The protocol was immunoSEQ multiplex PCR, while the TCRdb copy is restricted to in-frame clones and leaves out a portion. The table has about 170,000 clones, almost 90% seen once. This clone was recorded a few times. The germline gives CDR1 SGHKS, CDR2 YYEKEE (reference sequence). The V gene lost 3 bases and the J gene lost 0 bases, with 9 bases spanning the gap. CDR3 length: 14 amino acids. The J gene is TRBJ1-1, the V gene TRBV5-5; D is perhaps TRBD1 (6 bases). The sequencing sample was made of blood. The sequence was collected from a woman aged 25 to 45 in good health. DNA of the CDR3: TGTGCCAGCAGCTCGGGGGCAATGAACACTGAAGCTTTCTTT. This sequence encodes CASSSGAMNTEAFF.